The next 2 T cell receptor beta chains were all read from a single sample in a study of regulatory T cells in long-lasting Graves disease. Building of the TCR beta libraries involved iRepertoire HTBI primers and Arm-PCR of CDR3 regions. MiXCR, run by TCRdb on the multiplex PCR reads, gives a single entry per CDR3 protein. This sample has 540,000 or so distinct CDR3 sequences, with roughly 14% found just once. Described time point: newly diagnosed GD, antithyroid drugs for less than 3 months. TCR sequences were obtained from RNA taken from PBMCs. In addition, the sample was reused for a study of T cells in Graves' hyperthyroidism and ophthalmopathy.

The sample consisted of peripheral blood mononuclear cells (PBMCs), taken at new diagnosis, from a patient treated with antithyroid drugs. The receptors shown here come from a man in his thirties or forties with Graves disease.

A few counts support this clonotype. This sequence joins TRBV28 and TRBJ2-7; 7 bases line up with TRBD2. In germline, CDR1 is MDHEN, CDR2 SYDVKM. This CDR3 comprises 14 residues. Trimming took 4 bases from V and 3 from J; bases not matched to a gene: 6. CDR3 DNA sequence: TGTGCCAGCAGTTCTCAGCGGGACCTCTACGAGCAGTACTTC. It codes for CASSSQRDLYEQYF.

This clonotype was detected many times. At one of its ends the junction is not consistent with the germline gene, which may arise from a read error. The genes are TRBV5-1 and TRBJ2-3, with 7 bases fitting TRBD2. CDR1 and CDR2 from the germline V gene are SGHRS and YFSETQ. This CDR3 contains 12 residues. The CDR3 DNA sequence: TGTGCCAGCTCCCGGGGGGCAGATACGCAGTATTTT. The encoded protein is CASSRGADTQYF. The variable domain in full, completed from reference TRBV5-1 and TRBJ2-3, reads KAGVTQTPRYLIKTRGQQVTLSCSPISGHRSVSWYQQTPGQGLQFLFEYFSETQRNKGNFPGRFSGRQFSNSRSEMNVSTLELGDSALYLCASSRGADTQYFGPGTRLTVL.